This T cell receptor (beta chain) was sequenced for a study of human T cells and chemical hapten exposure. Study conclusions and caveats: There were significantly more large CDR3 similarity clusters among expanded TCRs than among controls.

The time point: patch test 2, 6 weeks after DPC sensitization. Treatment denoted: therapeutic diphenylcyclopropenone sensitization with weekly scalp DPC. Comment on this clonotype: What it binds is not known.

This CDR3 contains 12 residues. CDR1 and CDR2 (germline): SQVTM, ANQGSEA. Trimming pared 6 bases from V and 3 bases from J, leaving 11 bases between. Within the library, unique molecular identifiers were attached to each individual cDNA molecule. Via MiXCR, TCRdb re-called the RACE reads, giving one row per CDR3 protein. Altogether under 450,000 distinct CDR3 sequences are present, 6% to 7% being singletons, with the ten largest covering about 5.6%. The sequencing here drew on whole blood, taken in connection with sensitization to the hapten diphenylcyclopropenone (DPC). The chain has TRBV29-1 and TRBJ1-1; tentatively, D is TRBD1 (6 bases). This clonotype originated in a woman aged 18-29 years with alopecia areata. Some clones in this sample may be carry-over from other donors' samples. CDR3 amino acids: CSVQEGDTEAFF. Here the CDR3 DNA reads TGCAGCGTCCAGGAGGGGGACACTGAAGCTTTCTTT.